One sample yielded the 25 T cell receptor beta chains listed below, sequenced in a study of blood T cell repertoires in COVID-19. Sequencing was performed with immunoSEQ multiplex PCR; in TCRdb, only in-frame clones are kept and a portion is missing. This sample has 350,000 to 450,000 clones, with about 88% found just once. Sequencing used peripheral blood. Every receptor here comes from a woman aged 40 to 50 with COVID-19, enrolled during active disease.

The chain recombines TRBV6-5 with TRBJ1-3; no clear D. V lost 3 bases and J lost 0, with 12 bases in between. The CDR3 runs to 16 residues. Germline CDR1 and CDR2: MNHEY and SVGAGI. The CDR3, as DNA: TGTGCCAGCAGTTATGCTCCTCTCAGCTCTGGAAACACCATATATTTT. This encodes CASSYAPLSSGNTIYF.

The CDR3 DNA is TGTGCCAGCGTACGGGGGGAGGGAAACACCATATATTTT. It yields the protein CASVRGEGNTIYF. The V and J genes are TRBV28 and TRBJ1-3, with a tentative D call TRBD1 (5 bases). Between the trimmed V and J ends, which lost 8 bases and 4 bases, there was a span of 12 bases. The CDR3 is made up of 13 amino acids. Germline CDR1 and CDR2: MDHEN and SYDVKM.

V usage is TRBV6-5 and J usage is TRBJ2-3; 8 nucleotides match TRBD2. CDR3 length: 15 residues. V shed 4 bases, J shed 2 bases, and the junction held 5 bases outside the gene matches. Germline V gene data show CDR1 as MNHEY and CDR2 as SVGAGI. CDR3: CASSSSGGITDTQYF. The CDR3 DNA sequence: TGTGCCAGCAGTTCCAGCGGGGGAATCACAGATACGCAGTATTTT.

J is TRBJ1-5 and V is TRBV28; unclear D gene. The CDR3 has 18 amino acids. The germline V gene has CDR1 MDHEN and CDR2 SYDVKM. The germline V and J ends were trimmed by 2 bases and 7 bases, with 24 bases remaining between them. CDR3 nucleotides: TGTGCCAGCAGTTTAGGAGCCGGGTCGGCAGGCGGAGGGCAGCCCCAGCATTTT. Translating it yields CASSLGAGSAGGGQPQHF. Together with reference TRBV28 and TRBJ1-5, the CDR3 gives the full variable domain: DVKVTQSSRYLVKRTGEKVFLECVQDMDHENMFWYRQDPGLGLRLIYFSYDVKMKEKGDIPEGYSVSREKKERFSLILESASTNQTSMYLCASSLGAGSAGGGQPQHFGDGTRLSIL.

This sequence joins TRBV30 and TRBJ1-2; D is perhaps TRBD1 (6 bases). Trimming shortened V by 2 bases and J by 8 bases, and 18 bases separated the two germline ends. The CDR3 is 14 residues long. Germline V gives CDR1 GTSNPN, CDR2 SVGIG (reference sequence). CDR3 region: CAWSIRTQGQGYTF. For the CDR3, the DNA is TGTGCCTGGAGTATTCGGACCCAGGGGCAAGGCTACACCTTC.

This clone was seen a handful of times. The chain has TRBV7-9 and TRBJ1-4, with TRBD1 matching over 9 bases. CDR1 is SEHNR, CDR2 FQNEAQ, per germline (reference sequence). This CDR3 has 17 amino acids. J gave up 2 bases and V 3 bases, and 7 bases lay outside the gene matches. Here the CDR3 DNA reads TGTGCCAGCAGCTTGCTCCCGGGACAGGGTACTAATGAAAAACTGTTTTTT. Translation: CASSLLPGQGTNEKLFF. The entire variable domain, with the rest obtained from reference TRBV7-9 and TRBJ1-4, is as follows: DTGVSQNPRHKITKRGQNVTFRCDPISEHNRLYWYRQTLGQGPEFLTYFQNEAQLEKSRLLSDRFSAERPKGSFSTLEIQRTEQGDSAMYLCASSLLPGQGTNEKLFFGSGTQLSVL.

This clone was counted only a few times. V gene TRBV27 combines with J gene TRBJ1-5; 9 nucleotides agree with TRBD1. After removal of 5 bases from V and 3 bases from J, the junction contained 8 bases not matched to a gene. There are 16 residues in the CDR3. CDR1 MNHEY and CDR2 SMNVEV come from the germline V gene (reference sequence). CDR3 nucleotide sequence: TGTGCCAGCAGTCCCGGGACAGGGTCTATCAATCAGCCCCAGCATTTT. It is translated as CASSPGTGSINQPQHF.

This rearrangement joins TRBV5-1 to TRBJ2-7; 8 nucleotides line up with TRBD2. The CDR3 contains 14 residues. Germline V gives CDR1 SGHRS, CDR2 YFSETQ. Trimming cost V 6 bases and J 5 bases; bases outside gene matches: 10. In nucleotides, the CDR3 is TGCGCCAGCACAGAGCGGGGGAACGTCAACGAGCAGTACTTC. This translates into CASTERGNVNEQYF.

The chain carries TRBV6-2 or TRBV6-3 and TRBJ1-1, with TRBD1 as a possible D gene (5 bases). The CDR3 is made up of 15 amino acids. Trimming removed 2 bases at V and 0 bases at J, with 10 bases between. Germline loops: CDR1 MNHEY, CDR2 SVGEGT. Here the CDR3 DNA reads TGTGCCAGCAGTTACCAGGGTACCATGAACACTGAAGCTTTCTTT. This translates into CASSYQGTMNTEAFF.

V gene TRBV5-4 combines with J gene TRBJ1-1; 7 bases are a match to TRBD1. Germline assignment: CDR1 SGHNT and CDR2 YYREEE (reference sequence). CDR3 size: 14 residues. J gave up 5 bases and V 2 bases, and 6 bases lay outside the gene matches. The CDR3 loop is CASSLEGARTEAFF. The CDR3 DNA follows: TGTGCCAGCAGCTTAGAGGGGGCCAGAACTGAAGCTTTCTTT.

This chain connects TRBV5-1 to TRBJ2-7; 10 bases are shared with TRBD2. Germline-derived CDR1 and CDR2 are SGHRS and YFSETQ. This CDR3 has 15 amino acids. The J segment lost 2 bases and the V segment lost 0 bases, leaving 2 bases of the junction unmatched. CDR3 residues: CASSLGSGGTYEQYF. CDR3 nucleotide sequence: TGCGCCAGCAGCTTGGGTAGCGGGGGGACCTACGAGCAGTACTTC.

This chain joins TRBV5-4 and TRBJ2-3, with 8 nucleotides matching TRBD2. This CDR3 is built from 15 residues. CDR1 SGHNT and CDR2 YYREEE come from the germline V gene (reference sequence). Trimming took 4 bases from V and 3 from J; bases not matched to a gene: 7. Written as DNA, the CDR3 is TGTGCCAGCAGCCCGAGGGAGCGGGGGACAGATACGCAGTATTTT. Its translation: CASSPRERGTDTQYF.

This clone was seen just once. V usage is TRBV7-3 and J usage is TRBJ1-1; D remains ambiguous. The CDR3 is 12 amino acids. The V gene's germline CDR1 is SGHTA and CDR2 FQGTGA. Deletions cut 2 bases from V and 7 bases from J, with 8 bases between. CDR3 region: CASSLGRGEAFF. DNA of the CDR3: TGTGCCAGCAGCTTAGGTCGGGGTGAAGCTTTCTTT.

The V gene is TRBV6-5, the J gene TRBJ2-7, with 9 bases lining up with TRBD1. The V gene end was trimmed by 4 bases and the J gene end by 7 bases; junction bases not matched to a gene: 11. CDR1 and CDR2 (germline): MNHEY, SVGAGI. CDR3 length: 15 residues. The CDR3: CASSSWDRALGEQYF. CDR3 DNA sequence: TGTGCCAGCAGTTCTTGGGACAGGGCTTTAGGTGAGCAGTACTTC.

V gene TRBV4-3 combines with J gene TRBJ1-4, with D tentatively TRBD1 (6 bases). The CDR3 runs to 16 residues. V dropped 3 bases and J dropped 4 bases, with 15 bases sitting between them. Germline V gene sequence: CDR1 LGHNA, CDR2 YSLEER. The CDR3 sequence is CASSQSYRALNEKLFF. The CDR3 DNA reads TGCGCCAGCAGCCAGTCGTACAGGGCCCTTAATGAAAAACTGTTTTTT.

The chain uses TRBV4-3 and TRBJ1-3; no firm D call. The CDR3 spans 15 residues. Germline CDR1 reads LGHNA; CDR2 reads YSLEER. V lost 1 base to trimming and J lost 2 bases, with 9 bases between them. The CDR3 spells CASSQGPETGNTIYF. The CDR3 DNA reads TGCGCCAGCAGCCAAGGACCGGAGACTGGAAACACCATATATTTT.

The chain recombines TRBV7-9 with TRBJ1-4; D perhaps matches TRBD1 (6 bases). The V end lost 1 base, the J end lost 5 bases, and 11 bases lay between the germline ends. This CDR3 region has 15 residues. CDR1 is SEHNR, CDR2 FQNEAQ, per germline (reference sequence). The CDR3 spells CASSLGQGYNEKLFF. As DNA, the CDR3 is TGTGCCAGCAGCTTAGGGCAGGGGTACAATGAAAAACTGTTTTTT.

The sample holds one count of this clone. V usage is TRBV28 and J usage is TRBJ1-2; D gene uncertain. CDR3 size: 14 residues. The V and J ends lost 6 bases and 8 bases respectively, with 19 bases between them. Germline V gives CDR1 MDHEN, CDR2 SYDVKM. As DNA, the CDR3 is TGTGCCAGCAGCCCCCTAATGGAGGGATCGGGCTACACCTTC. Residues: CASSPLMEGSGYTF.

In DNA form, the CDR3 reads TGTGCCAGTAGTATAGCTGACTATTCTGGCTATGGCTACACCTTC. Encoded protein: CASSIADYSGYGYTF. The V and J genes are TRBV19 and TRBJ1-2; unclear D gene. The CDR3 extends over 15 amino acids. V was pared by 1 base and J by 4 bases, with 13 bases between. CDR1 is LNHDA, CDR2 SQIVND, per germline (reference sequence).

The V gene is TRBV5-1, the J gene TRBJ1-2, with TRBD1 matching over 10 bases. The length of the CDR3 is 15 residues. The V and J ends lost 3 bases and 7 bases, in that order; junction bases with no gene match: 9. Looked up from germline, CDR1 is SGHRS and CDR2 is YFSETQ. The CDR3 spells CASSWPGQGLSGYTF. The CDR3 coding sequence is TGCGCCAGCAGCTGGCCGGGACAGGGGCTTTCTGGCTACACCTTC.

The chain carries TRBV7-3 and TRBJ1-1; a weak D match, TRBD1 (5 bases). The germline V and J ends were trimmed by 5 bases and 4 bases, with 14 bases remaining between them. The CDR3 runs to 14 residues. Germline V gene lookup returns CDR1 SGHTA and CDR2 FQGTGA. CDR3 loop: CASSPNGGTTEAFF. In DNA form, the CDR3 reads TGTGCCAGCAGCCCGAACGGGGGGACCACTGAAGCTTTCTTT.

The chain uses TRBV7-2 and TRBJ1-2; tentative D call: TRBD1 (6 bases). The V gene lost 1 base and the J gene lost 5 bases, with 11 bases spanning the gap. Germline loops: CDR1 SGHTA, CDR2 FQGNSA. The CDR3 runs 14 residues. The CDR3 DNA reads TGTGCCAGCAGCTTAGTTGGGGGCGAGTATGGCTACACCTTC. As protein: CASSLVGGEYGYTF.

This clone turned up a few times. One junction end disagrees with the germline gene, perhaps due to a read error. CDR3 nucleotides: TGTGCTAGCAGCTTAGGACAACAGGGGTCGGAAAAACTGTTTTTT. Translating gives CASSLGQQGSEKLFF. V and J are TRBV7-7 and TRBJ1-4; 7 bases align to TRBD1. CDR1 and CDR2 from the germline V gene are SSHAT and FNYEAQ (reference sequence). The CDR3 is 15 residues long.

The V call is TRBV6-2 or TRBV6-3, the J call TRBJ2-2; no clear D. The V end was cut by 5 bases, the J end by 4 bases, with 5 bases between. Per the germline V gene, CDR1 is MNHEY and CDR2 is SVGEGT. The CDR3 has 12 amino acids. The chain's CDR3 is CASSPITGELFF. CDR3 nucleotide sequence: TGTGCCAGCAGTCCAATCACCGGGGAGCTGTTTTTT.

This clone showed up just once. This rearrangement joins TRBV5-6 to TRBJ1-1; D is undetermined. The CDR3 has 14 residues. Germline V gives CDR1 SGHDT, CDR2 YYEEEE. Trimming took off 0 bases at V and 3 bases at J, with 9 bases between the two ends. The CDR3 bases are TGTGCCAGCAGCTTGGCTGGGAGCGACACTGAAGCTTTCTTT. As protein: CASSLAGSDTEAFF.